What follows is one T cell receptor beta chain and its context. Reverse transcription of roughly 0.5 to 1 ug RNA was performed with random hexamers. Coverage of TCR beta CDR3 amplification by immunoSEQ multiplex PCR extended to 54 Vbeta and 13 Jbeta. TCRdb passed the immunoSEQ multiplex PCR reads through MiXCR, listing each CDR3 protein once. The profile covers around 130,000 distinct CDR3 sequences, with 90% to 95% appearing a single time and around 0.24% taken by the ten largest. The data stem from a study of CD8 T cells in Susac syndrome. This CDR3 contains 14 residues. After removal of 3 bases from V and 6 bases from J, the junction contained 5 bases not matched to a gene. TEMRA cells underwent FACS enrichment and CD8+ and CD4+ T cells underwent negative isolation.

The gene calls are TRBV12-3 or TRBV12-4 and TRBJ2-3, with 8 positions matching TRBD2. This clonotype was obtained from a human donor with multiple sclerosis. The sample taken for sequencing was CD8+ T cells from PBMCs. The CDR3 loop is CASSFREGRDTQYF. CDR3 nucleotide sequence: TGTGCCAGCAGTTTCCGGGAGGGCCGCGATACGCAGTATTTT.